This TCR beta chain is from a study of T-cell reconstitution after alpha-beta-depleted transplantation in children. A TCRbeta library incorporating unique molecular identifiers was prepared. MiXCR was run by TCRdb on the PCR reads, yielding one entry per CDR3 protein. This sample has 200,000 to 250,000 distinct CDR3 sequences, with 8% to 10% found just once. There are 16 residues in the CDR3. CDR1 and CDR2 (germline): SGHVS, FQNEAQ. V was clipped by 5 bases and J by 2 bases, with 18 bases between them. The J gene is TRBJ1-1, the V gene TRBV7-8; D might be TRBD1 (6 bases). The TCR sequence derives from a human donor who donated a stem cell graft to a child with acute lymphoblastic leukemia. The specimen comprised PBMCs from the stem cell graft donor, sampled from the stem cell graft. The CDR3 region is CASSPLGNRANTEAFF. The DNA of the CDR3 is TGTGCCAGCAGCCCGCTGGGTAACAGGGCAAACACTGAAGCTTTCTTT. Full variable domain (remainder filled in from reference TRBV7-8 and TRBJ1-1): GAGVSQSPRYKVAKRGQDVALRCDPISGHVSLFWYQQALGQGPEFLTYFQNEAQLDKSGLPSDRFFAERPEGSVSTLKIQRTQQEDSAVYLCASSPLGNRANTEAFFGQGTRLTVV.